Sequencing of this TCR beta chain was carried out in a study of OX40 agonist ivuxolimab in advanced cancers. As for the study in general: Patients' therapy was ivuxolimab, an antibody that acts as an agonist of OX40 (CD134).

The V end lost 1 base, the J end lost 6 bases, and 7 bases lay between the germline ends. CDR1 is MGHRA, CDR2 YSYEKL, per germline. The CDR3 covers 13 residues. Libraries were prepared by immunoSEQ multiplex PCR; TCRdb keeps only in-frame clonotypes and omits some of them. The data hold approximately 15,000 clones, with about 91% observed a single time. The V and J genes are TRBV4-1 and TRBJ1-5; no clear D. The sample in question was CD4+ or CD8+ T cells sorted from blood, obtained in a trial of the OX40 agonist ivuxolimab. The sequence was collected from an adult with an advanced solid tumor such as melanoma, head and neck, liver or kidney cancer. The CDR3 DNA follows: TGCGCCAGCAGCCAAGTTTTACGTCAGCCCCAGCATTTT. Its protein is CASSQVLRQPQHF.